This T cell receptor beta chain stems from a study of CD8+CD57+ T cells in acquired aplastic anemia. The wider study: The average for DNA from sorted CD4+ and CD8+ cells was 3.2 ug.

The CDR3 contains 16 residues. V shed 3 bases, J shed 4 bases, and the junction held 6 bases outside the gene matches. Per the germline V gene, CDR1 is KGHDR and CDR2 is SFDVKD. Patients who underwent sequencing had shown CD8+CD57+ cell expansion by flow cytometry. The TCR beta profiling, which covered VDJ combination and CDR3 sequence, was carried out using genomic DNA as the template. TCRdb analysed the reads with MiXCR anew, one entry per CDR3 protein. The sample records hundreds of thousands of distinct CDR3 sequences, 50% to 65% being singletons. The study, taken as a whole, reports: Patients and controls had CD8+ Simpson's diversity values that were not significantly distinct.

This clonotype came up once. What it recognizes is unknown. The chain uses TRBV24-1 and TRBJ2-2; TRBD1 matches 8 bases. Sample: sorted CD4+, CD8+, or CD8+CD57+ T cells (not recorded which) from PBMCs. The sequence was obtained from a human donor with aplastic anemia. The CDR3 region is CATSDDRGGGTGELFF. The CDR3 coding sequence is TGTGCCACCAGTGATGACAGGGGAGGTGGCACCGGGGAGCTGTTTTTT.